These 14 T cell receptor beta chains originate from one sample sequenced in a study of blood T cell repertoires in COVID-19. The method was immunoSEQ multiplex PCR; TCRdb's version includes in-frame clones alone and lacks a portion of them. The top ten hold 5.2% of the sample, which has 300,000 to 400,000 clones, approximately 88% seen once. Sequences were obtained from PBMCs or T cells enriched from blood (not recorded which). These receptor sequences come from a man aged 55 to 70 who had recovered from COVID-19.

The chain joins TRBV5-1 to TRBJ2-3, with 12 bases fitting TRBD2. Unmatched junction bases numbered 5, after V lost 4 bases and J lost 5 bases. The CDR3 loop spans 15 amino acids. Germline V CDR1 and CDR2: SGHRS, YFSETQ. Here the CDR3 DNA reads TGCGCCAGCAGCGTACTAGCGGGAGGTCAAGATACGCAGTATTTT. Protein product: CASSVLAGGQDTQYF. Full variable domain (remainder filled in from reference TRBV5-1 and TRBJ2-3): KAGVTQTPRYLIKTRGQQVTLSCSPISGHRSVSWYQQTPGQGLQFLFEYFSETQRNKGNFPGRFSGRQFSNSRSEMNVSTLELGDSALYLCASSVLAGGQDTQYFGPGTRLTVL.

V is TRBV12-3 or TRBV12-4 and J is TRBJ1-2; D is ambiguous. V lost 4 bases and J lost 5, with 8 bases in between. This CDR3 is 12 amino acids long. CDR3 loop: CASSYGYYGYTF. The CDR3 DNA reads as TGTGCCAGCAGTTACGGTTATTATGGCTACACCTTC.

The chain joins TRBV15 to TRBJ2-7; D gene uncertain. The V gene's germline CDR1 is LNHNV and CDR2 YYDKDF (reference sequence). Trimming cost V 1 base and J 5 bases, with 9 bases left between them. The CDR3 has 13 amino acids. For the CDR3, the DNA is TGTGCCACCAGCAGAGTCCTCCGTGACGAGCAGTACTTC. Residues: CATSRVLRDEQYF.

The chain joins TRBV18 to TRBJ2-1; 13 bases are shared with TRBD2. There are 16 residues in the CDR3. The V segment lost 0 bases and the J segment 10 bases; nucleotides outside the gene matches: 6. The germline V gene encodes CDR1 KGHSH and CDR2 LQKENI. CDR3 in DNA: TGTGCCAGCTCACCACCGGGGACTAGCGGGGCCCGGGAGCAGTTCTTC. Amino acids: CASSPPGTSGAREQFF. Using reference TRBV18 and TRBJ2-1 for the parts outside the CDR3, the full variable domain is NAGVMQNPRHLVRRRGQEARLRCSPMKGHSHVYWYRQLPEEGLKFMVYLQKENIIDESGMPKERFSAEFPKEGPSILRIQQVVRGDSAAYFCASSPPGTSGAREQFFGPGTRLTVL.

This rearrangement joins TRBV20-1 to TRBJ2-7; TRBD2 matches at 10 bases. This CDR3 has 14 amino acids. With V trimmed by 3 bases and J by 2 bases, 4 bases remained unmatched. CDR1 and CDR2 (germline): DFQATT, SNEGSKA (reference sequence). The CDR3 nucleotides are TGCAGTGCTAGTCCCGGGACTAGCGCCTACGAGCAGTACTTC. As protein: CSASPGTSAYEQYF.

The CDR3 region is CASGVLAGMDEQFF. CDR3 coding DNA: TGTGCCAGCGGGGTGCTAGCGGGAATGGATGAGCAGTTCTTC. The chain links TRBV5-4 to TRBJ2-1; 9 bases align to TRBD2. The length of the CDR3 is 14 residues. V was clipped by 7 bases and J by 8 bases; unmatched bases: 10. Germline V gives CDR1 SGHNT, CDR2 YYREEE (reference sequence). The whole variable domain, remainder taken from reference TRBV5-4 and TRBJ2-1, is ETGVTQSPTHLIKTRGQQVTLRCSSQSGHNTVSWYQQALGQGPQFIFQYYREEENGRGNFPPRFSGLQFPNYSSELNVNALELDDSALYLCASGVLAGMDEQFFGPGTRLTVL.

The gene calls are TRBV28 and TRBJ1-2; 9 nucleotides agree with TRBD1. This CDR3 spans 15 amino acids. V lost 7 bases to trimming and J lost 5 bases; unmatched junction nucleotides: 11. Germline loops: CDR1 MDHEN, CDR2 SYDVKM. Here the CDR3 reads CASNIWGQGNYGYTF. CDR3 coding DNA: TGTGCCAGCAATATTTGGGGACAGGGAAATTATGGCTACACCTTC.

This sequence joins TRBV2 and TRBJ1-2; 7 positions agree with TRBD1. Trimming removed 8 bases from V and 4 bases from J; junction bases left unmatched: 7. The germline CDR1 and CDR2 sequences are SNHLY and FYNNEI. CDR3 size: 13 residues. In nucleotides, the CDR3 is TGTGCCAGCCGTGGACAGGAGATCTATGGCTACACCTTC. This codes for CASRGQEIYGYTF.

The chain employs TRBV5-5 and TRBJ1-3; D is unresolved. CDR3 length equals 13 residues. Looked up from germline, CDR1 is SGHKS and CDR2 is YYEKEE (reference sequence). V was cut by 4 bases and J by 4 bases, with 9 bases left in between. The chain's CDR3 is CASSLPSGNTIYF. The CDR3 region has the DNA TGTGCCAGCAGCCTCCCCTCGGGAAACACCATATATTTT.

The chain employs TRBV23-1 and TRBJ1-1; D unclear. TRBV23-1 is an ORF, and what it does is uncertain. Trimming removed 11 bases at V and 1 base at J, with 11 bases between. There are 12 residues in the CDR3. CDR3: CAPQGGNTEAFF. In DNA, the CDR3 is TGCGCCCCACAAGGAGGGAACACTGAAGCTTTCTTT.

The chain links TRBV18 to TRBJ1-5, with 8 positions matching TRBD1. The J segment lost 0 bases and the V segment lost 3 bases, leaving 7 bases of the junction unmatched. CDR1 and CDR2 from the germline V gene are KGHSH and LQKENI. The CDR3 length is 17 residues. In nucleotides, the CDR3 is TGTGCCAGCTCACCGCCGGGACAGGTAAATAGCAATCAGCCCCAGCATTTT. It is translated as CASSPPGQVNSNQPQHF.

This sequence joins TRBV6-5 and TRBJ2-7, with D tentatively TRBD2 (6 bases). The CDR3 extends over 15 amino acids. Germline values: CDR1 MNHEY, CDR2 SVGAGI. V was cut by 7 bases and J by 1 base, with 17 bases left in between. CDR3 in DNA: TGTGCCAGCACCGGAGGAGGGACGGGTTCCTACGAGCAGTACTTC. It encodes CASTGGGTGSYEQYF.

The chain recombines TRBV5-5 with TRBJ1-5; D not resolved. The CDR3 is 14 residues long. CDR1 SGHKS and CDR2 YYEKEE come from the germline V gene (reference sequence). Trimming took 2 bases from V and 3 from J, leaving 9 bases between them. As DNA, the CDR3 is TGTGCCAGCAGCTTAGCCACCGACAATCAGCCCCAGCATTTT. It specifies CASSLATDNQPQHF.

This chain links TRBV2 with TRBJ2-7, with 8 positions matching TRBD2. Germline-derived CDR1 and CDR2 are SNHLY and FYNNEI. V was pared by 2 bases and J by 4 bases, with 13 bases of the junction left unmatched. The CDR3 contains 17 residues. CDR3 protein: CASSESHPAGVLYEQYF. The CDR3 bases are TGTGCCAGCAGTGAATCCCATCCAGCGGGAGTCTTGTACGAGCAGTACTTC.